The 12 T cell receptor beta chains reported below all come from one sample, sequenced in a study of neoadjuvant anti-PD-1 for oral cavity cancer listed by TCRdb under 2021. The time point label on this specimen signifies: before neoadjuvant nivolumab. Libraries were prepared through the immunoSEQ multiplex PCR assay. The immuneACCESS repertoire file appears here via TCRdb, limited to in-frame rearrangements. These files lack a portion of the clones; in checked studies, under half of the deficit traces to unresolved V genes, and the cause of the others is not known. For this sample the table gives 12,000 to 15,000 clones, of which about three quarters were detected only once. 2.5% to 3.5% of the sample belongs to the ten largest clones. Here the sequenced sample was PBMCs, taken before nivolumab (anti-PD-1) treatment. These receptors all come from a person aged 40 to 85 with oral cavity squamous cell carcinoma.

The chain joins TRBV10-3 to TRBJ1-4; no clear D. This CDR3 is built from 14 residues. Deletions cut 11 bases from V and 1 base from J, with 14 bases between. Per germline, CDR1 ENHRY and CDR2 SYGVKD. CDR3 DNA: TGTGCCCGTAGGGCCGTGGGAACTAATGAAAAACTGTTTTTT. Its protein product is CARRAVGTNEKLFF.

This chain joins TRBV5-6 and TRBJ2-1; D tentatively reads TRBD1 or TRBD2 (5 bases each). Germline V gene lookup returns CDR1 SGHDT and CDR2 YYEEEE. V was pared by 1 base and J by 0 bases, with 8 bases between. This CDR3 is built from 15 residues. The CDR3 spells CASSLRGFSYNEQFF. The CDR3 DNA follows: TGTGCCAGCAGCTTGCGGGGCTTCTCCTACAATGAGCAGTTCTTC. Looking up the rest from reference TRBV5-6 and TRBJ2-1 gives the full variable domain: DAGVTQSPTHLIKTRGQQVTLRCSPKSGHDTVSWYQQALGQGPQFIFQYYEEEERQRGNFPDRFSGHQFPNYSSELNVNALLLGDSALYLCASSLRGFSYNEQFFGPGTRLTVL.

This clone was seen a single time. The genes are TRBV25-1 and TRBJ1-4; TRBD1 matches 8 bases. In germline, CDR1 is MGHDK, CDR2 SYGVNS. Losses at the gene ends were 3 bases for V and 7 bases for J; bases not matched to a gene: 7. The CDR3 totals 15 residues. This chain's CDR3 is CASSEYRGDVEKLFF. CDR3 coding DNA: TGTGCCAGCAGTGAGTACAGGGGGGATGTTGAAAAACTGTTTTTT.

V is TRBV6-1 and J is TRBJ2-3; 11 bases are a match to TRBD2. This CDR3 spans 19 amino acids. The germline CDR1 and CDR2 sequences are MNHNS and SASEGT. V lost 3 bases and J lost 1; bases outside the gene matches: 12. The CDR3 reads CASSEVAGGPFDGTDTQYF. In DNA, the CDR3 is TGTGCCAGCAGTGAGGTAGCGGGGGGGCCGTTTGACGGCACAGATACGCAGTATTTT.

V and J are TRBV19 and TRBJ2-2, with D hard to call. Germline V lookup: CDR1 LNHDA, CDR2 SQIVND (reference sequence). The germline V and J ends were trimmed by 7 bases and 7 bases, with 7 bases remaining between them. The CDR3 has 11 residues. CDR3 loop: CASTIYGELFF. The DNA of the CDR3 is TGTGCCAGTACCATTTACGGGGAGCTGTTTTTT.

This clone appeared a few times. The V gene is TRBV18, the J gene TRBJ1-2; TRBD1 matches at 7 bases. The germline V gene encodes CDR1 KGHSH and CDR2 LQKENI. V dropped 2 bases and J dropped 8; count of bases not matched to a gene: 14. The CDR3 runs to 16 residues. CDR3 amino acids: CASSPTRQGDREGYTF. Here the CDR3 DNA reads TGTGCCAGCTCACCAACTCGTCAGGGGGATCGCGAAGGCTACACCTTC.

CDR3 loop: CASSSGLARNTGELFF. In nucleotides, the CDR3 is TGTGCCAGCAGCTCGGGACTAGCGCGGAACACCGGGGAGCTGTTTTTT. This rearrangement joins TRBV7-3 to TRBJ2-2; 10 nucleotides match TRBD2. The J segment lost 1 base and the V segment lost 4 bases, leaving 3 bases of the junction unmatched. CDR1 SGHTA and CDR2 FQGTGA come from the germline V gene. The CDR3 covers 16 residues. Using reference TRBV7-3 and TRBJ2-2 for the parts outside the CDR3, the full variable domain is GAGVSQTPSNKVTEKGKYVELRCDPISGHTALYWYRQSLGQGPEFLIYFQGTGAADDSGLPNDRFFAVRPEGSVSTLKIQRTERGDSAVYLCASSSGLARNTGELFFGEGSRLTVL.

This clone came up a few times. The gene calls are TRBV11-1 and TRBJ2-5; D is possibly TRBD1 (6 bases). From germline, CDR1 is SGHAT and CDR2 FQDESV (reference sequence). This CDR3 has 14 amino acids. Between the trimmed V and J ends, which lost 1 base and 2 bases, there was a span of 8 bases. The DNA of the CDR3 is TGTGCCAGCAGCTTAGGGACAGCACAAGAGACCCAGTACTTC. Protein: CASSLGTAQETQYF.

The chain uses TRBV6-6 and TRBJ1-2; D unresolved. The CDR3 has 16 residues. CDR1 is MNHNY, CDR2 SVGAGI, per germline (reference sequence). V shed 0 bases and J shed 2 bases, with 13 bases lying between them. For the CDR3, the DNA is TGTGCCAGCAGTTACTCGACGAGTGGAATCAACTATGGCTACACCTTC. Translated: CASSYSTSGINYGYTF.

This clone was counted once. The chain is built from TRBV5-5 and TRBJ1-1; D is ambiguous. This CDR3 contains 15 residues. Trimming left V 3 bases short and J 2 bases short, with 14 bases between. CDR1 and CDR2 (germline): SGHKS, YYEKEE (reference sequence). The chain's CDR3 is CASSYGARQNTEAFF. For the CDR3, the DNA is TGTGCCAGCAGCTACGGCGCAAGGCAAAACACTGAAGCTTTCTTT.

The chain has TRBV5-4 and TRBJ1-1; TRBD1 aligns across 11 bases. V was clipped by 5 bases and J by 3 bases; unmatched bases: 3. The CDR3 length is 14 residues. Germline loops: CDR1 SGHNT, CDR2 YYREEE (reference sequence). CDR3 region: CASSRDRGDTEAFF. DNA of the CDR3: TGTGCCAGCAGTCGGGACAGGGGGGACACTGAAGCTTTCTTT.

The gene calls are TRBV5-1 and TRBJ2-2; no firm D call. The V end was cut by 4 bases, the J end by 0 bases, with 10 bases between. The CDR3 covers 15 residues. Germline V gene data show CDR1 as SGHRS and CDR2 as YFSETQ. CDR3 region: CASSLSLANTGELFF. The CDR3 nucleotides are TGCGCCAGCAGCCTGAGTCTAGCGAACACCGGGGAGCTGTTTTTT.